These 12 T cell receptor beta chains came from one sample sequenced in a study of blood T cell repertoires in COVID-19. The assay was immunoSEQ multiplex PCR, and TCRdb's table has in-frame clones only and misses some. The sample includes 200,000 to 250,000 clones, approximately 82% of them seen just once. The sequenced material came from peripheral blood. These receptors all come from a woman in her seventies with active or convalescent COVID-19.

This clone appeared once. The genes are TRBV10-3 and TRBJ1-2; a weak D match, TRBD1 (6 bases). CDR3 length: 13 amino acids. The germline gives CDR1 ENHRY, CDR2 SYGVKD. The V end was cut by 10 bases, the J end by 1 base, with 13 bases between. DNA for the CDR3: TGTGCCACCGGACAGCTTAATAACTATGGCTACACCTTC. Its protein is CATGQLNNYGYTF.

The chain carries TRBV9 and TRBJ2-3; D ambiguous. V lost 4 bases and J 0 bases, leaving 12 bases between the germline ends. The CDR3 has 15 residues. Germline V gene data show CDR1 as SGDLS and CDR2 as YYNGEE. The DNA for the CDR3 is TGTGCCAGCAGCCCTACTCCCTTTAGCACAGATACGCAGTATTTT. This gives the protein CASSPTPFSTDTQYF.

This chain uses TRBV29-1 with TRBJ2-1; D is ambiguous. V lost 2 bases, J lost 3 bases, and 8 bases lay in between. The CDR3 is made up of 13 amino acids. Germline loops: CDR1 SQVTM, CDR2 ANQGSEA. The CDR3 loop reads CSVELASYNEQFF. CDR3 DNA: TGCAGCGTTGAATTGGCCAGCTACAATGAGCAGTTCTTC.

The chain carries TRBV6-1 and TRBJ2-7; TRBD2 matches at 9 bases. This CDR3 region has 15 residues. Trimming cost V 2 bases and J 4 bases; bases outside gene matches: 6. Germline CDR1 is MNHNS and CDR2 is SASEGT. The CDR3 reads CASSESLAGLYEQYF. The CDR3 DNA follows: TGTGCCAGCAGTGAAAGTCTAGCGGGATTGTACGAGCAGTACTTC.

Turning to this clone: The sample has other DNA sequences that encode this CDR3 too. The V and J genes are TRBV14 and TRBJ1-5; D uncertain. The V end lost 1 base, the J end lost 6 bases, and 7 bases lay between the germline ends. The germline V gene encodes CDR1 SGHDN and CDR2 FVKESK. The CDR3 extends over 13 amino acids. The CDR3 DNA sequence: TGTGCCAGCAGCCAAGGAGAGGGTCAGCCCCAGCATTTT. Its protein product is CASSQGEGQPQHF.

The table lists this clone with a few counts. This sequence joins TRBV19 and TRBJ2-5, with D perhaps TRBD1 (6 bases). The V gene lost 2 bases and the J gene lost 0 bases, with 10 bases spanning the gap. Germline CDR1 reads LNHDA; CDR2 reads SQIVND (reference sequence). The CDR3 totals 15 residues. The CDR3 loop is CASSILTGDQETQYF. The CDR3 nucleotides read TGTGCCAGTAGTATATTGACAGGAGACCAAGAGACCCAGTACTTC.

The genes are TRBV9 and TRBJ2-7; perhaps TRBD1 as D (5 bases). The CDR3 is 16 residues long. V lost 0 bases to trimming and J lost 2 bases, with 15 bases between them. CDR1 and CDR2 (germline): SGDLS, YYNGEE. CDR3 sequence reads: CASSVDPTVRTYEQYF. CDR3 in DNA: TGTGCCAGCAGCGTAGATCCGACAGTGAGGACCTACGAGCAGTACTTC.

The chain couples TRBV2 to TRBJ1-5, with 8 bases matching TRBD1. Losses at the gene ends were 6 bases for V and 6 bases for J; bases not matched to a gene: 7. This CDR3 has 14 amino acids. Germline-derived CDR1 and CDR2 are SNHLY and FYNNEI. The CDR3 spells CASRAGQVGQPQHF. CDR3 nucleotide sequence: TGTGCCAGCAGGGCGGGACAGGTAGGTCAGCCCCAGCATTTT.

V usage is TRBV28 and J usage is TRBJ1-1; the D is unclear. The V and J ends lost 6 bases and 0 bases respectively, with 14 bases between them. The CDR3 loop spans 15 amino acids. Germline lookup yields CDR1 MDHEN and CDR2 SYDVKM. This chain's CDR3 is CASSPPAGMNTEAFF. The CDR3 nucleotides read TGTGCCAGCAGCCCCCCGGCGGGGATGAACACTGAAGCTTTCTTT.

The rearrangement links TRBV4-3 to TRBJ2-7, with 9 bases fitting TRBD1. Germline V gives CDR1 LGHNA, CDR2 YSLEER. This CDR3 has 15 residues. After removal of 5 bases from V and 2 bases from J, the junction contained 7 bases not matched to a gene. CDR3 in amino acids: CASSLGRQGAYEQYF. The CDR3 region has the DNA TGCGCCAGCAGCTTAGGGAGACAGGGGGCCTACGAGCAGTACTTC.

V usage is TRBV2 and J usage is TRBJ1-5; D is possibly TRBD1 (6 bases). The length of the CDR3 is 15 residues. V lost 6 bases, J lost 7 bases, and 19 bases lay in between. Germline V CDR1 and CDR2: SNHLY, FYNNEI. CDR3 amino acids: CASSQLVGAGQPQHF. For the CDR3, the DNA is TGTGCCAGCAGCCAGTTAGTGGGGGCAGGGCAGCCCCAGCATTTT. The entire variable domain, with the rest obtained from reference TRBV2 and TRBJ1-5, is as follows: EPEVTQTPSHQVTQMGQEVILRCVPISNHLYFYWYRQILGQKVEFLVSFYNNEISEKSEIFDDQFSVERPDGSNFTLKIRSTKLEDSAMYFCASSQLVGAGQPQHFGDGTRLSIL.

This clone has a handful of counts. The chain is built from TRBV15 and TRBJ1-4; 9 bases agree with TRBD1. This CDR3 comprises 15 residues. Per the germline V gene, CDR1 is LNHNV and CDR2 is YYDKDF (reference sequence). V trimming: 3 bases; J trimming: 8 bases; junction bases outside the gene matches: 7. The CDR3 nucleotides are TGTGCCACCAGCAGTGTTGGGACAGGGAGGGAAAAACTGTTTTTT. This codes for CATSSVGTGREKLFF.